The 21 T cell receptor beta chains given below trace back to one sample, sequenced in a study of blood T cell repertoires in COVID-19. TCRdb keeps only in-frame clones here, not all; method: immunoSEQ multiplex PCR. The sample has a few hundred thousand clones, 80% to 90% seen once. Sequencing was performed on peripheral blood. These receptors all stem from a woman in her 70s with acute or convalescent COVID-19.

The chain uses TRBV9 and TRBJ1-2; D is ambiguous. CDR3 length: 12 residues. In germline, CDR1 is SGDLS, CDR2 YYNGEE. Deletions cut 3 bases from V and 1 base from J, with 4 bases between. The CDR3 coding sequence is TGTGCCAGCAGCGCCCTTAACTATGGCTACACCTTC. This encodes CASSALNYGYTF.

This chain links TRBV7-2 with TRBJ1-2; D is undetermined. V lost 8 bases and J 4 bases, leaving 11 bases between the germline ends. There are 12 residues in the CDR3. Germline V lookup: CDR1 SGHTA, CDR2 FQGNSA. CDR3 DNA: TGTGCCAGCGGTCGGAGTTCCTATGGCTACACCTTC. This codes for CASGRSSYGYTF.

J is TRBJ2-7 and V is TRBV7-2; 7 bases align to TRBD2. J gave up 0 bases and V 1 base, and 3 bases lay outside the gene matches. Looked up from germline, CDR1 is SGHTA and CDR2 is FQGNSA. The CDR3 spans 15 residues. CDR3 nucleotide sequence: TGTGCCAGCAGCTTAGAGGGACTACCCTCCTACGAGCAGTACTTC. As protein: CASSLEGLPSYEQYF.

This rearrangement joins TRBV9 to TRBJ1-1, with 7 bases that match TRBD1. Germline CDR1 is SGDLS and CDR2 is YYNGEE. The CDR3 consists of 14 residues. The V segment lost 4 bases and the J segment 5 bases; nucleotides outside the gene matches: 8. The CDR3 loop is CASSPHRGWTEAFF. Here the CDR3 DNA reads TGTGCCAGCAGCCCCCACAGGGGATGGACTGAAGCTTTCTTT.

The chain uses TRBV5-4 and TRBJ1-2, with TRBD1 matching over 7 bases. Germline CDR1 reads SGHNT; CDR2 reads YYREEE (reference sequence). The J segment lost 3 bases and the V segment lost 5 bases, leaving 7 bases of the junction unmatched. The CDR3 totals 14 residues. The CDR3 DNA reads TGTGCCAGCAGTCTGAGCACAGGGGACTATGGCTACACCTTC. Translated, it gives CASSLSTGDYGYTF.

CDR3 nucleotide sequence: TGTGCCAGCAAACAGGGTTTGGAGAACTATGGCTACACCTTC. Protein: CASKQGLENYGYTF. The V gene is TRBV5-4, the J gene TRBJ1-2; D might be TRBD1 (6 bases). CDR1 and CDR2 from the germline V gene are SGHNT and YYREEE (reference sequence). The CDR3 extends over 14 amino acids. V lost 6 bases to trimming and J lost 2 bases, with 14 bases between them.

The chain employs TRBV7-2 and TRBJ1-1, with unresolved D. V lost 4 bases and J lost 5, with 23 bases in between. The CDR3 sequence is 17 residues long. Germline V gene lookup returns CDR1 SGHTA and CDR2 FQGNSA. CDR3 sequence reads: CASSSHSRLRATTEAFF. The DNA for the CDR3 is TGTGCCAGCAGCTCGCACTCTAGGTTGAGGGCCACAACTGAAGCTTTCTTT.

The J gene is TRBJ2-3, the V gene TRBV30; TRBD2 might be the D (6 bases). Trimming left V 4 bases short and J 6 bases short, with 17 bases between. The CDR3 has 14 residues. Germline V gene data show CDR1 as GTSNPN and CDR2 as SVGIG (reference sequence). As DNA, the CDR3 is TGTGCCTGGACCCCTGCGGGGATAGGCGATACGCAGTATTTT. Protein: CAWTPAGIGDTQYF.

The rearrangement joins TRBV7-9 to TRBJ1-1; D perhaps matches TRBD1 (6 bases). Germline CDR1 and CDR2: SEHNR and FQNEAQ (reference sequence). Trimming pared 3 bases from V and 1 base from J, leaving 12 bases between. The CDR3 is 15 amino acids. The chain's CDR3 is CASSFNRDRNTEAFF. The CDR3, as DNA: TGTGCCAGCAGCTTTAACAGGGATAGGAACACTGAAGCTTTCTTT.

This chain connects TRBV5-1 to TRBJ2-5, with 8 bases that match TRBD2. Germline lookup yields CDR1 SGHRS and CDR2 YFSETQ. J was trimmed by 3 bases and V by 5 bases; bases with no gene match: 3. This CDR3 contains 13 residues. The CDR3 DNA sequence: TGCGCCAGCAGTGAACTAGCGGAAGAGACCCAGTACTTC. Residues: CASSELAEETQYF.

This clone was recorded a few times. CDR3 residues: CATKGGQGTSGNTIYF. The CDR3 coding sequence is TGTGCCACCAAGGGGGGACAGGGCACAAGTGGAAACACCATATATTTT. This chain joins TRBV2 and TRBJ1-3; 9 bases align to TRBD1. Germline CDR1 and CDR2: SNHLY and FYNNEI. The CDR3 is 16 amino acids. V trimming: 10 bases; J trimming: 3 bases; junction bases outside the gene matches: 13. The variable domain in full, completed from reference TRBV2 and TRBJ1-3, reads EPEVTQTPSHQVTQMGQEVILRCVPISNHLYFYWYRQILGQKVEFLVSFYNNEISEKSEIFDDQFSVERPDGSNFTLKIRSTKLEDSAMYFCATKGGQGTSGNTIYFGEGSWLTVV.

V usage is TRBV25-1 and J usage is TRBJ2-7; a possible D gene is TRBD1 (5 bases). V lost 8 bases and J 5 bases, leaving 16 bases between the germline ends. CDR1 is MGHDK, CDR2 SYGVNS, per germline. The CDR3 covers 13 residues. The CDR3 is CASAPVDRHEQYF. The CDR3, as DNA: TGTGCCAGCGCGCCCGTCGACAGACACGAGCAGTACTTC.

The rearrangement links TRBV18 to TRBJ1-2; D ambiguous. This CDR3 has 16 amino acids. Germline V gene lookup returns CDR1 KGHSH and CDR2 LQKENI. Deletions cut 3 bases from V and 6 bases from J, with 20 bases between. In DNA form, the CDR3 reads TGTGCCAGCTCACCGGGCAGTATGGTGGTTTCGGATGGCTACACCTTC. Amino acid sequence: CASSPGSMVVSDGYTF.

V usage is TRBV5-1 and J usage is TRBJ2-1; 15 bases align to TRBD2. The CDR3 consists of 18 residues. The germline gives CDR1 SGHRS, CDR2 YFSETQ. V was clipped by 6 bases and J by 8 bases; unmatched bases: 15. The CDR3 nucleotides read TGCGCCAGCACGCAAGCCGGACTAGCGGGGGGGCGGGTGGATGAGCAGTTCTTC. It specifies CASTQAGLAGGRVDEQFF.

This clone has a single count. This chain joins TRBV10-2 and TRBJ2-7; TRBD2 matches at 7 bases. V was clipped by 5 bases and J by 1 base; unmatched bases: 5. The CDR3 has 14 amino acids. From germline, CDR1 is WSHSY and CDR2 SAAADI. Written as DNA, the CDR3 is TGCGCCAGCAGTCTCCGGGGGGTGTCCTACGAGCAGTACTTC. Its protein product is CASSLRGVSYEQYF.

This chain connects TRBV5-1 to TRBJ2-5; 8 bases agree with TRBD1. There are 15 residues in the CDR3. CDR1 and CDR2 (germline): SGHRS, YFSETQ. V shed 1 base and J 5 bases; nucleotides not matched to a gene: 7. The CDR3 DNA reads TGCGCCAGCAGCTTGCCACAGGGGGTGGAGGAGACCCAGTACTTC. Translating gives CASSLPQGVEETQYF.

J is TRBJ2-5 and V is TRBV12-3 or TRBV12-4, with D possibly TRBD1 on 5 matching bases. The CDR3 loop spans 13 amino acids. Trimming shortened V by 6 bases and J by 5 bases, and 13 bases separated the two germline ends. CDR3 in DNA: TGTGCCAGCAGCCGGACCGCAGGGGAGACCCAGTACTTC. It specifies CASSRTAGETQYF.

The chain links TRBV28 to TRBJ1-1, with D perhaps TRBD1 (6 bases). V gave up 4 bases and J gave up 6 bases, with 21 bases separating them. The CDR3 extends over 16 amino acids. From germline, CDR1 is MDHEN and CDR2 SYDVKM. CDR3 in DNA: TGTGCCAGCAGTTCCGGGGAGCAGGGGAGGGGGGCTGAAGCTTTCTTT. The encoded protein is CASSSGEQGRGAEAFF.

The chain combines TRBV5-1 with TRBJ2-5; 11 nucleotides match TRBD2. From germline, CDR1 is SGHRS and CDR2 YFSETQ. The CDR3 loop spans 17 amino acids. J gave up 4 bases and V 0 bases, and 8 bases lay outside the gene matches. The CDR3 DNA reads as TGCGCCAGCAGCTTGGAGGGTAGCGGGGGGGCACGAGAGACCCAGTACTTC. Amino acids: CASSLEGSGGARETQYF.

The chain joins TRBV25-1 to TRBJ2-1; 9 nucleotides match TRBD2. The V gene end was trimmed by 6 bases and the J gene end by 3 bases; junction bases not matched to a gene: 6. The germline gives CDR1 MGHDK, CDR2 SYGVNS. The CDR3 has 15 residues. CDR3 protein: CASRASGGYYNEQFF. The CDR3 region has the DNA TGTGCCAGCAGGGCCAGCGGGGGGTACTACAATGAGCAGTTCTTC.

This chain uses TRBV18 with TRBJ1-2; 7 nucleotides agree with TRBD1. Germline values: CDR1 KGHSH, CDR2 LQKENI. With V trimmed by 0 bases and J by 6 bases, 10 bases remained unmatched. The CDR3 is 16 amino acids. DNA for the CDR3: TGTGCCAGCTCACCACCGGGGGCAAGGGACAGTCATGGCTACACCTTC. This gives the protein CASSPPGARDSHGYTF. The entire variable domain, with the rest obtained from reference TRBV18 and TRBJ1-2, is as follows: NAGVMQNPRHLVRRRGQEARLRCSPMKGHSHVYWYRQLPEEGLKFMVYLQKENIIDESGMPKERFSAEFPKEGPSILRIQQVVRGDSAAYFCASSPPGARDSHGYTFGSGTRLTVV.